This TCR beta chain is from a study of cytomegalovirus exposure and HLA in healthy donors. Study-wide results and limits: In a later analysis, TCR beta V- and J-gene trimming was associated with a missense DCLRE1C variant.

On this clone: Antigen specificity is unknown.

In germline, CDR1 is SGHRS, CDR2 YFSETQ. The CDR3 runs 14 residues. V was trimmed by 0 bases and J by 6 bases, leaving 13 bases between them. 13 Jbeta primers and 60 Vbeta primers were used for the PCR. Generated by immunoSEQ multiplex PCR, the TCRdb table keeps only in-frame clones and is missing some. The table shows fewer than 95,000 clones, with 65% to 80% occurring only once. Material for sequencing was PBMCs. The clonotype originates from a man in his forties or fifties in good health and CMV-seronegative. The chain has TRBV5-1 and TRBJ2-7, with D possibly TRBD1 on 5 matching bases. DNA for the CDR3: TGCGCCAGCAGCTTGGAGGCAGGGATTAGCGAGCAGTACTTC. It encodes CASSLEAGISEQYF.